Below, 7 T cell receptor beta chains from the same sample are listed, as sequenced in a study of human T cells and chemical hapten exposure. TCRdb reanalysed the RACE reads using MiXCR and keeps one entry per CDR3 protein. The sample lists fewer than 100,000 distinct CDR3 sequences; around 9.3% were seen once. Documented time point: healthy volunteer bleed at 6 weeks. Whole blood, unfractionated, served as the material for total RNA extraction. The material sequenced was whole blood. These receptor sequences come from a female donor in good health. Some clones in this sample may be carry-over from other donors' samples.

This clonotype was seen at least ten times. The genes are TRBV4-3 and TRBJ1-2; D is perhaps TRBD1 (6 bases). V was pared by 0 bases and J by 2 bases, with 16 bases between. The length of the CDR3 is 17 residues. Germline V gene lookup returns CDR1 LGHNA and CDR2 YSLEER. The CDR3 region has the DNA TGCGCCAGCAGCCAAGAAGTAAGTCGGACAGTAAACTATGGCTACACCTTC. Residues: CASSQEVSRTVNYGYTF.

This clonotype occurred a few times. The chain is built from TRBV5-5 and TRBJ2-7; D possibly corresponds to TRBD2 (6 bases). The CDR3 is 16 residues long. Germline CDR1 reads SGHKS; CDR2 reads YYEKEE (reference sequence). Trimming took off 5 bases at V and 5 bases at J, with 23 bases between the two ends. The CDR3 region is CASSPGTFPPPDEQYF. CDR3 DNA: TGTGCCAGCAGTCCCGGGACTTTCCCGCCCCCTGACGAGCAGTACTTC. Full variable domain (outside the CDR3, taken from reference TRBV5-5 and TRBJ2-7): DAGVTQSPTHLIKTRGQQVTLRCSPISGHKSVSWYQQVLGQGPQFIFQYYEKEERGRGNFPDRFSARQFPNYSSELNVNALLLGDSALYLCASSPGTFPPPDEQYFGPGTRLTVT.

This clonotype came up a few times. CDR3 sequence: CASSQILAGGDSDYNEQFF. The CDR3 DNA reads TGTGCCAGCAGCCAAATACTAGCGGGGGGAGATTCTGACTACAATGAGCAGTTCTTC. The rearrangement links TRBV14 to TRBJ2-1, with TRBD2 identical over 12 bases. The CDR3 runs to 19 residues. Germline-derived CDR1 and CDR2 are SGHDN and FVKESK. Unmatched junction bases numbered 11, after V lost 2 bases and J lost 3 bases.

This clonotype came up many times. The chain joins TRBV7-3 to TRBJ2-7, with D uncertain. Trimming cost V 2 bases and J 2 bases, with 10 bases left between them. This CDR3 has 14 amino acids. Germline CDR1 SGHTA, CDR2 FQGTGA. The CDR3 DNA reads as TGTGCCAGCAGCTTAGCCTTAGGCCCCTACGAGCAGTACTTC. It codes for CASSLALGPYEQYF. The variable domain in full, with the rest retrieved from reference TRBV7-3 and TRBJ2-7, is GAGVSQTPSNKVTEKGKYVELRCDPISGHTALYWYRQSLGQGPEFLIYFQGTGAADDSGLPNDRFFAVRPEGSVSTLKIQRTERGDSAVYLCASSLALGPYEQYFGPGTRLTVT.

V usage is TRBV10-3 and J usage is TRBJ2-3; D not resolved. Germline V CDR1 and CDR2: ENHRY, SYGVKD. This CDR3 is built from 12 residues. With 6 bases removed from V and 4 bases from J, the gap between germline ends came to 8 bases. The CDR3 loop reads CAISRAADTQYF. In nucleotides, the CDR3 is TGTGCCATCAGCAGAGCTGCAGATACGCAGTATTTT.

Many counts were recorded for this clonotype. The chain is built from TRBV4-2 and TRBJ2-7, with 13 bases lining up with TRBD2. The CDR3 has 16 amino acids. Germline V gene sequence: CDR1 LGHNA, CDR2 YNFKEQ. The J segment lost 9 bases and the V segment lost 0 bases, leaving 8 bases of the junction unmatched. CDR3 amino acids: CASSQELLAGGSGQYF. The CDR3 DNA reads TGTGCCAGCAGCCAAGAACTACTAGCGGGGGGGAGCGGGCAGTACTTC.

This clonotype was found a few times. This chain joins TRBV20-1 and TRBJ2-7; D may match TRBD1 or TRBD2 (5 bases each). The CDR3 runs 13 residues. V was trimmed by 6 bases and J by 4 bases, leaving 16 bases between them. In germline, CDR1 is DFQATT, CDR2 SNEGSKA (reference sequence). The CDR3 loop reads CSAREGSGYEQYF. As DNA, the CDR3 is TGCAGTGCCCGAGAGGGGTCCGGGTACGAGCAGTACTTC.